Reported below is one T cell receptor (beta chain). Sequenced by immunoSEQ multiplex PCR; TCRdb stores in-frame clones only, minus some. This sample has fewer than 25,000 clones, with over 80% found just once. V was shortened by 4 bases and J by 4 bases, with 8 bases between the two germline ends. This CDR3 is built from 13 residues. This sample was taken from a study of blood T cell repertoires in COVID-19. The sequencing input was peripheral blood. This clonotype originated in a human donor in a cohort sampled during active COVID-19. The donor label of this sample is uncertain. The chain links TRBV12-3 or TRBV12-4 to TRBJ1-5; TRBD1 might be the D (6 bases). CDR3 DNA sequence: TGTGCCAGCAGTTACAGGGTTAATCAGCCCCAGCATTTT. Translated: CASSYRVNQPQHF.